The clone carrying this T cell receptor beta chain was picked up one time. Its antigen is currently unknown. This specimen comes from a study of cytomegalovirus exposure and HLA in healthy donors. Trimming left V 4 bases short and J 4 bases short, with 13 bases between. The germline gives CDR1 SNHLY, CDR2 FYNNEI. This CDR3 has 15 residues. This PCR relied on a set of 60 Vbeta primers and 13 Jbeta primers. The assay was immunoSEQ multiplex PCR, and TCRdb's table has in-frame clones only and misses some. This sample has roughly 190,000 clones, with 81% found just once. Study-wide results and caveats: The authors listed around 150 TCR beta chains as cytomegalovirus-associated. A missense DCLRE1C variant was associated with V- and J-gene trimming of TCR beta chains in a later analysis, and an independent cohort replicated the association. Previous analysis showed most TCR beta V segments were productive about 87% or about 30% of the time. In a later analysis, compared with equally common non-associated chains, HLA-associated beta chains were more expanded.

This sequence was found in a man aged 35-49 years in good health and CMV-seropositive. The rearrangement uses TRBV2 and TRBJ1-4, with D maybe TRBD1 (5 bases). The sequenced sample was PBMCs. The CDR3, as DNA: TGTGCCAGCAGTGGGGCTGGGGCCCTTAATGAAAAACTGTTTTTT. It translates to CASSGAGALNEKLFF.